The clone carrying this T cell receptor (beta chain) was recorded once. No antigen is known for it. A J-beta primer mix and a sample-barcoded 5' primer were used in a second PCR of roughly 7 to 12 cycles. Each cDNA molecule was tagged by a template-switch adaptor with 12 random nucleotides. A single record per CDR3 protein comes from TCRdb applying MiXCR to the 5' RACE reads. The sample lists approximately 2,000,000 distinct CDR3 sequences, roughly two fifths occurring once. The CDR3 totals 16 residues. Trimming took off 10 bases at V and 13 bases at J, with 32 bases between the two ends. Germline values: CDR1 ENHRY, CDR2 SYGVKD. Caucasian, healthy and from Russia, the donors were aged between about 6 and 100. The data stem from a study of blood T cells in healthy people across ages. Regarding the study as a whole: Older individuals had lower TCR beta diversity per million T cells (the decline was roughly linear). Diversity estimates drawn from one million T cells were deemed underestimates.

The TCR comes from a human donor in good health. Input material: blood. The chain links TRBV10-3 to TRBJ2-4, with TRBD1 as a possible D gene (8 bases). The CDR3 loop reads CARDTGGESSYNEQYF. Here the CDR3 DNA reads TGTGCCAGGGATACAGGGGGGGAAAGCTCCTACAATGAGCAGTACTTC.